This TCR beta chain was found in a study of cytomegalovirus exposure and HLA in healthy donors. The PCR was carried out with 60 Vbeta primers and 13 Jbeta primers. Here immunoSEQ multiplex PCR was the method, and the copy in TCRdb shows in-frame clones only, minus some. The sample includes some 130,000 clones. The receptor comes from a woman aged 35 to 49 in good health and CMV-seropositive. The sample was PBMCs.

The CDR3 DNA sequence: TGTGCCAGTAGTATTCGCAGGTCTGGGGCCAACGTCCTGACTTTC. Protein: CASSIRRSGANVLTF. J is TRBJ2-6 and V is TRBV19; unclear D gene. This CDR3 is built from 15 residues. Trimming removed 3 bases from V and 1 base from J, with 7 bases in between. Germline V lookup: CDR1 LNHDA, CDR2 SQIVND (reference sequence).